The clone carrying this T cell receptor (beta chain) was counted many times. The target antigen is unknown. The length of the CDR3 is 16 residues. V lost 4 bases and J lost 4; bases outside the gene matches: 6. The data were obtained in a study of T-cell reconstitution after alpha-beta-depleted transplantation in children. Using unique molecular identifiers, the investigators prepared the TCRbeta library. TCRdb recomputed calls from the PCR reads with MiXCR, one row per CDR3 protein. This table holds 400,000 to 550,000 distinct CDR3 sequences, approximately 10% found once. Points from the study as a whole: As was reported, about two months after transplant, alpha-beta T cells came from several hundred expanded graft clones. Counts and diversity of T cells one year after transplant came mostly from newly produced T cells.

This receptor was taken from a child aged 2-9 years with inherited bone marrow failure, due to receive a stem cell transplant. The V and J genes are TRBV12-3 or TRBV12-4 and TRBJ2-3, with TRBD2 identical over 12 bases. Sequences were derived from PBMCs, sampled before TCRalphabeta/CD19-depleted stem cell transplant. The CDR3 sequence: CASSSSLAGGPDTQYF. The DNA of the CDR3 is TGTGCCAGCAGTTCCAGTCTAGCGGGAGGGCCAGATACGCAGTATTTT.